The TCR beta chain described here comes from a study of cytotoxic CD8 clonotypes in ibrutinib-treated CLL. Whole-study results and caveats: Whereas clonality rose at ibrutinib response, it declined toward baseline at progression.

Sequencing was performed with immunoSEQ multiplex PCR; in TCRdb, only in-frame clones are kept and a portion is missing. This table has some 84,000 clones, about 82% appearing once. About this clone: Its antigen is still unknown.

Germline values: CDR1 MDHEN, CDR2 SYDVKM. V shed 10 bases and J 10 bases; nucleotides not matched to a gene: 17. The CDR3 spans 14 residues. This clonotype was sampled from a human donor with chronic lymphocytic leukemia. The sequences come from PBMCs, collected before ibrutinib treatment. V and J are TRBV28 and TRBJ2-5, with 8 nucleotides matching TRBD1. CDR3 nucleotide sequence: TGTGCCACCTCACCGTGGGGGGACAGGAATAACCAGTACTTC. The encoded protein is CATSPWGDRNNQYF.